This T cell receptor beta chain was sequenced during a study of cytomegalovirus exposure and HLA in healthy donors. This CDR3 comprises 14 residues. Trimming pared 7 bases from V and 3 bases from J, leaving 13 bases between. CDR1 is SGHNT, CDR2 YYREEE, per germline (reference sequence). Concerning this clone: What it recognizes is unknown.

Regarding the study as a whole: There was a cluster of highly shared sequence variants that was likely a sequencing artifact. A later look showed TCR association rates differing by HLA locus, highest for DRB1 and lowest for HLA-C.

A multiplex PCR was run with 60 Vbeta primers and 13 Jbeta primers. The protocol was immunoSEQ multiplex PCR, while the TCRdb copy is restricted to in-frame clones and leaves out a portion. Of about 110,000 clones listed, around 75% were seen once; the top ten hold 2.1%. This TCR derives from a man aged 25 to 45 in good health and CMV-seronegative. The V call is TRBV5-4, the J call TRBJ2-2; D might be TRBD1 (5 bases). The material sequenced was PBMCs. DNA of the CDR3: TGTGCCAGCGGGCCCGGCAGGGACACCGGGGAGCTGTTTTTT. Translated, it gives CASGPGRDTGELFF.